The 15 T cell receptor beta chains given below trace back to one sample, sequenced in a study of blood T cell repertoires in COVID-19. This table comes from immunoSEQ multiplex PCR, and its TCRdb copy is limited to in-frame clones, with some not included. Of around 280,000 clones detected, around 87% appear once; the ten largest clones hold over 1%. Sequencing was performed on peripheral blood. The receptors derive from a man aged 70-80 years with acute or convalescent COVID-19.

This clone was counted between two and nine times. V and J are TRBV15 and TRBJ2-7, with 7 bases fitting TRBD1. This CDR3 contains 15 residues. V lost 0 bases, J lost 4 bases, and 6 bases stayed unmatched. The germline V gene has CDR1 LNHNV and CDR2 YYDKDF (reference sequence). The CDR3 protein is CATSRDLRGLYEQYF. The CDR3, as DNA: TGTGCCACCAGCAGAGATCTAAGGGGGCTATACGAGCAGTACTTC.

The table lists this clone with a count of one. Other DNA sequences of this sample code for an identical CDR3. The CDR3 reads CASSPQGGSYEQYF. The CDR3 DNA reads as TGTGCCAGCAGCCCTCAGGGAGGGAGCTACGAGCAGTACTTC. The rearrangement uses TRBV7-2 and TRBJ2-7, with TRBD2 matching 7 bases. J was trimmed by 3 bases and V by 5 bases; bases with no gene match: 7. The germline CDR1 and CDR2 sequences are SGHTA and FQGNSA. There are 14 residues in the CDR3.

The genes are TRBV6-2 or TRBV6-3 and TRBJ1-4; possible D gene TRBD1, 6 bases. The CDR3 length is 18 residues. Trimming took 2 bases from V and 0 from J, leaving 16 bases between them. Germline V lookup: CDR1 MNHEY, CDR2 SVGEGT. CDR3 nucleotide sequence: TGTGCCAGCAGTTACGGAATGGGACACTCCGCAACTAATGAAAAACTGTTTTTT. Its translation: CASSYGMGHSATNEKLFF.

The chain links TRBV4-2 to TRBJ2-7; 7 bases line up with TRBD1. CDR3 length: 15 amino acids. The germline V gene has CDR1 LGHNA and CDR2 YNFKEQ. After removal of 0 bases from V and 2 bases from J, the junction contained 4 bases not matched to a gene. The CDR3 bases are TGTGCCAGCAGCCAAGATTTTCAGGGGGCCTACGAGCAGTACTTC. Its protein product is CASSQDFQGAYEQYF.

The chain has TRBV15 and TRBJ1-5; 7 positions match TRBD1. The CDR3 extends over 16 amino acids. Per germline, CDR1 LNHNV and CDR2 YYDKDF (reference sequence). Unmatched junction bases numbered 6, after V lost 0 bases and J lost 4 bases. CDR3 loop: CATSREPTGINQPQHF. CDR3 DNA: TGTGCCACCAGCAGAGAGCCGACAGGGATTAATCAGCCCCAGCATTTT. Full variable domain (missing parts from reference TRBV15 and TRBJ1-5): DAMVIQNPRYQVTQFGKPVTLSCSQTLNHNVMYWYQQKSSQAPKLLFHYYDKDFNNEADTPDNFQSRRPNTSFCFLDIRSPGLGDTAMYLCATSREPTGINQPQHFGDGTRLSIL.

The rearrangement uses TRBV5-1 and TRBJ2-7; D perhaps matches TRBD2 (6 bases). CDR1 is SGHRS, CDR2 YFSETQ, per germline. The CDR3 runs to 14 residues. V was pared by 4 bases and J by 3 bases, with 14 bases between. The CDR3 reads CASSLGGDSYEQYF. The CDR3 nucleotides read TGCGCCAGCAGCCTAGGAGGGGATAGCTACGAGCAGTACTTC.

The gene calls are TRBV19 and TRBJ1-5; 9 bases map to TRBD1. V lost 5 bases, J lost 1 base, and 12 bases stayed unmatched. The CDR3 is 18 amino acids. Germline loops: CDR1 LNHDA, CDR2 SQIVND (reference sequence). The CDR3 DNA follows: TGTGCCAGTAGTTTCAGGACAGGGGCTCTAGGGAGCAATCAGCCCCAGCATTTT. Residues: CASSFRTGALGSNQPQHF. Variable domain in full (rest from reference TRBV19 and TRBJ1-5): DGGITQSPKYLFRKEGQNVTLSCEQNLNHDAMYWYRQDPGQGLRLIYYSQIVNDFQKGDIAEGYSVSREKKESFPLTVTSAQKNPTAFYLCASSFRTGALGSNQPQHFGDGTRLSIL.

The count of this clone is one. This rearrangement joins TRBV9 to TRBJ2-1, with 8 bases that match TRBD2. V gave up 0 bases and J gave up 7 bases; unmatched junction bases: 9. Germline lookup yields CDR1 SGDLS and CDR2 YYNGEE. This CDR3 comprises 16 residues. DNA of the CDR3: TGTGCCAGCAGCGTAGTTAGCGGGGTTTCGGGGAATGAGCAGTTCTTC. Translating it yields CASSVVSGVSGNEQFF.

The chain has TRBV27 and TRBJ1-2, with D possibly matching TRBD1 (6 bases). CDR1 and CDR2 (germline): MNHEY, SMNVEV (reference sequence). This CDR3 is 14 amino acids long. With 6 bases removed from V and 8 bases from J, the gap between germline ends came to 19 bases. The CDR3 sequence is CASSRLRGGGGYTF. CDR3 coding DNA: TGTGCCAGCAGCAGGCTACGGGGTGGGGGCGGCTACACCTTC.

The chain joins TRBV30 to TRBJ2-3, with 7 bases that match TRBD1. V dropped 7 bases and J dropped 2; count of bases not matched to a gene: 6. The germline V gene has CDR1 GTSNPN and CDR2 SVGIG (reference sequence). The length of the CDR3 is 13 residues. The CDR3 loop reads CASSGGLTDTQYF. The CDR3 region has the DNA TGTGCCTCGTCAGGGGGTCTCACAGATACGCAGTATTTT.

The chain employs TRBV9 and TRBJ2-3, with a tentative D call TRBD1 (6 bases). This CDR3 spans 16 amino acids. CDR1 and CDR2 (germline): SGDLS, YYNGEE. V lost 0 bases and J 0 bases, leaving 11 bases between the germline ends. The CDR3 here is CASSVDPGVSTDTQYF. CDR3 DNA: TGTGCCAGCAGCGTAGATCCAGGGGTTAGCACAGATACGCAGTATTTT.

The rearrangement uses TRBV20-1 and TRBJ1-6, with D uncertain. The CDR3 length is 16 residues. The V and J ends lost 3 bases and 9 bases respectively, with 21 bases between them. The germline V gene has CDR1 DFQATT and CDR2 SNEGSKA (reference sequence). The CDR3 reads CSASLALTVPGSPLHF. The CDR3 region has the DNA TGCAGTGCTAGTCTAGCCCTGACCGTACCGGGTTCACCCCTCCACTTT.

This rearrangement joins TRBV30 to TRBJ1-2, with a possible D match to TRBD1 (5 bases). The CDR3 consists of 15 residues. Per germline, CDR1 GTSNPN and CDR2 SVGIG (reference sequence). V was shortened by 3 bases and J by 3 bases, with 17 bases between the two germline ends. The CDR3 DNA sequence: TGTGCCTGGAGACCCCAGGGCAGGGAGGACTATGGCTACACCTTC. Translated, it gives CAWRPQGREDYGYTF. Combining the CDR3 with reference TRBV30 and TRBJ1-2 gives the whole variable domain SQTIHQWPATLVQPVGSPLSLECTVEGTSNPNLYWYRQAAGRGLQLLFYSVGIGQISSEVPQNLSASRPQDRQFILSSKKLLLSDSGFYLCAWRPQGREDYGYTFGSGTRLTVV.

The chain couples TRBV11-2 to TRBJ2-1; D unresolved. Germline CDR1 reads SGHAT; CDR2 reads FQNNGV. CDR3 length: 13 residues. Trimming pared 1 base from V and 9 bases from J, leaving 10 bases between. The CDR3 protein is CASSLVPRGEQFF. CDR3 DNA: TGTGCCAGCAGCTTAGTCCCCCGCGGTGAGCAGTTCTTC.

This clone was seen just once. J is TRBJ2-1 and V is TRBV30; 8 bases fit TRBD2. The ends lost 2 bases at V and 2 bases at J; junction bases unmatched: 11. The CDR3 consists of 17 residues. Germline lookup yields CDR1 GTSNPN and CDR2 SVGIG (reference sequence). The CDR3: CAWSSFFTGRAYNEQFF. The CDR3 DNA reads TGTGCCTGGAGTTCCTTCTTTACCGGGAGGGCCTACAATGAGCAGTTCTTC. Full variable domain (missing parts from reference TRBV30 and TRBJ2-1): SQTIHQWPATLVQPVGSPLSLECTVEGTSNPNLYWYRQAAGRGLQLLFYSVGIGQISSEVPQNLSASRPQDRQFILSSKKLLLSDSGFYLCAWSSFFTGRAYNEQFFGPGTRLTVL.